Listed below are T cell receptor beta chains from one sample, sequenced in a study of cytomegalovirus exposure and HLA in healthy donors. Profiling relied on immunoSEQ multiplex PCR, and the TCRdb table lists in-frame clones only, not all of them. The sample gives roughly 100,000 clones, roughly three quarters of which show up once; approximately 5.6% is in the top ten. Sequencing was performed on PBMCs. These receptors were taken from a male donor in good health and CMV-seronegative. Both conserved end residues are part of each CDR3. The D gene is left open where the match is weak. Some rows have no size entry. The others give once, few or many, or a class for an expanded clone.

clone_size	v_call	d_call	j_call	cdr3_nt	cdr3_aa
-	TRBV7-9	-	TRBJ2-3	TGTGCCAGCAGCTTCGGACAAAGCAGCACAGATACGCAGTATTTT	CASSFGQSSTDTQYF
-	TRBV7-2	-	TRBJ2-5	TGTGCCAGCAGCTTCCAGGGGGGCGGGGAGACCCAGTACTTC	CASSFQGGGETQYF
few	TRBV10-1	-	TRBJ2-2	TGCGCCAGCAGTGGAGGATGGCAGGGGGAGCTGTTTTTT	CASSGGWQGELFF
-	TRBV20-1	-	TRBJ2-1	TGCAGCGCGGGCGGGGATGAGCAGTTCTTC	CSAGGDEQFF
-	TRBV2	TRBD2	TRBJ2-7	TGTGCCAGCAGGTTTCAGCGGGAATCCTACGAGCAGTACTTC	CASRFQRESYEQYF
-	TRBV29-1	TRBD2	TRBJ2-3	TGCAGCGAAGGGGGACTAGCAGCTGATACGCAGTATTTT	CSEGGLAADTQYF
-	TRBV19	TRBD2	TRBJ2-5	TGTGCCAGTAGTACTCCCCTGGGACTAGCGGGAGGCAAGACCCAGTACTTC	CASSTPLGLAGGKTQYF
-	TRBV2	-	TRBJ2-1	TGTGCCAGCACAACCGGGGTAAAATACAATGAGCAGTTCTTC	CASTTGVKYNEQFF
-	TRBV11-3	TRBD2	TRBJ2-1	TGTGCCAGCAGCAATAGCGGGACGGGTGCCAATGAGCAGTTCTTC	CASSNSGTGANEQFF
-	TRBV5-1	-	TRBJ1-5	TGCGCCAGCAGCTTGGGGCTCAGGGGCTACAATCAACCCCAGCATTTT	CASSLGLRGYNQPQHF
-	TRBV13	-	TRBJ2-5	TGTGCCAGCAGCCCCTCTAATTGGAGAACGGGGACCCAGTACTTC	CASSPSNWRTGTQYF
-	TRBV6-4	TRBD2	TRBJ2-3	TGTGCCAGCAGTGGACTAGCGGGAGATACGCAGTATTTT	CASSGLAGDTQYF
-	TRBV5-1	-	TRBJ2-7	TGCGCCAGCAGCTTGGAACAGGGTCCCTACGAGCAGTACTTC	CASSLEQGPYEQYF
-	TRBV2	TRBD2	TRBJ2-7	TGTGCCAGCAGTGAATGGCTAGCGGGACGCTCCTACGAGCAGTACTTC	CASSEWLAGRSYEQYF
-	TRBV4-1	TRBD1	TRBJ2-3	TGCGCCAGCAGCCTCCTCCATCGACAGGGGGGGACAGATACGCAGTATTTT	CASSLLHRQGGTDTQYF
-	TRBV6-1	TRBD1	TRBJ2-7	TGTGCCAGCAGTGTGGCAGGGACAGGGTTCTACGAGCAGTACTTC	CASSVAGTGFYEQYF
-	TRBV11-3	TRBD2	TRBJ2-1	TGTGCCAGCAGCAATTCGGGACTAGCCCACAATGAGCAGTTCTTC	CASSNSGLAHNEQFF
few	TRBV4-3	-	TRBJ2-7	TGCGCCAGCAGCCAGTACTGCTCCTACGAGCAGTACTTC	CASSQYCSYEQYF
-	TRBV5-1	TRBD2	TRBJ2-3	TGCGCCAGCAGCTTGGCCGGGGCGGGAGGCACAGATACGCAGTATTTT	CASSLAGAGGTDTQYF
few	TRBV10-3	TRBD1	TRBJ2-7	TGTGCCTCGATGCCCGGGACAGGGCCCGAGCAGTACTTC	CASMPGTGPEQYF
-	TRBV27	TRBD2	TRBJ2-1	TGTGCCAGCAGTCTAGCGGGAGTTGGCAATGAGCAGTTCTTC	CASSLAGVGNEQFF
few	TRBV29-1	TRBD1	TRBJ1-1	TGCAGCGTGGCTGACAGGGTAGGGGGGAACACTGAAGCTTTCTTT	CSVADRVGGNTEAFF